This T cell receptor beta chain was obtained from a study of T cell repertoires in aging, cancer and after chemotherapy. The overall study: Glioblastoma patients receiving temozolomide-based therapy gave paired samples before and after chemotherapy. Approximately 8 million TCR reads were in the whole dataset. General observations from the study: Loss of evenness, beyond lost richness, contributed to age-related TCR diversity decline in cancer patients.

This CDR3 region has 17 residues. Germline V lookup: CDR1 MNHEY, CDR2 SMNVEV (reference sequence). V gave up 8 bases and J gave up 0 bases, with 20 bases separating them. Rearranged V-D-J TRB sequences were amplified with a mixed TRB-A/B primer pool. MiXCR, run by TCRdb on the multiplex PCR reads, gives a single entry per CDR3 protein. The sample shows over a thousand distinct CDR3 sequences, around 20% of them seen only once. The template was genomic DNA from peripheral blood, not RNA. This clonotype rates as medium-sized. What it recognizes is unknown. This sequence originates from a human donor with a solid tumor. The sequenced sample was blood. This chain joins TRBV27 and TRBJ2-1; the D is unclear. CDR3 DNA: TGTGCCAGCTGGTACCTCCCCCTCCGAGACTCCTACAATGAGCAGTTCTTC. Translation: CASWYLPLRDSYNEQFF.